This T cell receptor (beta chain) is from a study of blood T cell repertoires in COVID-19. Study-wide context: Acute and convalescent COVID-19 specimens originated in the United States, Italy and Spain. PBMCs, B-cell-depleted T cells, or T cells provided the cDNA or gDNA that made up the material.

As handled by the study authors: For nucleated cells, counts were estimated from reference gene primer amplification. Here immunoSEQ multiplex PCR was the method, and the copy in TCRdb shows in-frame clones only, minus some. For V, J and clone size, that table is used; D and trimming come from the DNA. Of about 120,000 clones listed, about 85% are singletons. Looked up from germline, CDR1 is LNHDA and CDR2 is SQIVND (reference sequence). The J segment lost 5 bases and the V segment lost 5 bases, leaving 13 bases of the junction unmatched. The CDR3 totals 16 residues. The material sequenced was peripheral blood. The chain employs TRBV19 and TRBJ2-3, with 7 bases aligning to TRBD1. The receptor's source is a human donor in a cohort sampled during active COVID-19. The CDR3 bases are TGTGCCAGTAGTCTCGAGGGGAGACAGGGTATAGATACGCAGTATTTT. It encodes CASSLEGRQGIDTQYF.